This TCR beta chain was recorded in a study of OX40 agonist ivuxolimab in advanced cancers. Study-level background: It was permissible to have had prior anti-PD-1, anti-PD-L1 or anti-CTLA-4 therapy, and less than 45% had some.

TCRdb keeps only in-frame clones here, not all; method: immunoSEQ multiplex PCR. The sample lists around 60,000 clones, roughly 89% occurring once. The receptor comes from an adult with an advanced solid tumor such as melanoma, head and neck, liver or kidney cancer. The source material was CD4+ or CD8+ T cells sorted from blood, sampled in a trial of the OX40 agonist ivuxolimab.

CDR3 residues: CASSYSQPANTEAFF. The CDR3 region has the DNA TGTGCCAGCAGTTACTCCCAGCCGGCGAACACTGAAGCTTTCTTT. This rearrangement joins TRBV6-5 to TRBJ1-1; D gene unclear. This CDR3 has 15 residues. Per germline, CDR1 MNHEY and CDR2 SVGAGI. V was trimmed by 0 bases and J by 1 base, leaving 9 bases between them.